Presented here are 16 T cell receptor beta chains from one specimen sequenced in a study of T cell changes during pregnancy in multiple sclerosis. Sequencing was performed with immunoSEQ multiplex PCR; in TCRdb, only in-frame clones are kept and a portion is missing. The repertoire has 65,000 to 75,000 clones, around nine tenths of them found once; the top ten carry about 1.3%. Material: peripheral blood, obtained in the third trimester of pregnancy. All receptors come from a female donor in good health, enrolled as a control in a pregnancy study.

J is TRBJ2-1 and V is TRBV4-1, with a weak D call TRBD2 (6 bases). The germline CDR1 and CDR2 sequences are MGHRA and YSYEKL. The CDR3 length is 17 residues. V was trimmed by 0 bases and J by 0 bases, leaving 12 bases between them. CDR3 in DNA: TGCGCCAGCAGCCAAGAAGGGAGGTGGAGCTCCTACAATGAGCAGTTCTTC. This sequence encodes CASSQEGRWSSYNEQFF.

The V and J genes are TRBV7-8 and TRBJ2-7, with 8 bases that match TRBD1. This CDR3 region has 14 residues. After removal of 2 bases from V and 0 bases from J, the junction contained 0 bases not matched to a gene. Per germline, CDR1 SGHVS and CDR2 FQNEAQ. CDR3 region: CASSLQGASYEQYF. In DNA, the CDR3 is TGTGCCAGCAGCTTACAGGGGGCCTCCTACGAGCAGTACTTC.

CDR3 sequence reads: CASSGRGMNTEAFF. The CDR3 DNA reads TGTGCCAGCAGCGGGCGGGGGATGAACACTGAAGCTTTCTTT. The chain couples TRBV9 to TRBJ1-1; possible D gene TRBD1, 5 bases. The CDR3 has 14 residues. Germline values: CDR1 SGDLS, CDR2 YYNGEE. Trimming left V 3 bases short and J 0 bases short, with 9 bases between.

The chain joins TRBV15 to TRBJ2-2; D possibly corresponds to TRBD2 (6 bases). In germline, CDR1 is LNHNV, CDR2 YYDKDF (reference sequence). V gave up 3 bases and J gave up 8 bases, with 10 bases separating them. The CDR3 has 13 amino acids. The CDR3 DNA sequence: TGTGCCACCAGCAGGGACTACAGAGGGGAGCTGTTTTTT. Protein: CATSRDYRGELFF.

CDR3 sequence (DNA): TGTGCCAGCAGCTCCGGGACAGGGAGGGTGACCGGGGAGCTGTTTTTT. Translation gives CASSSGTGRVTGELFF. This chain joins TRBV7-6 and TRBJ2-2, with 9 bases that match TRBD1. V dropped 4 bases and J dropped 5; count of bases not matched to a gene: 8. CDR1 is SGHVS, CDR2 FNYEAQ, per germline. This CDR3 region has 16 residues.

In this sample, this clone turned up once. The genes are TRBV7-2 and TRBJ1-2, with D uncertain. Trimming took off 5 bases at V and 5 bases at J, with 15 bases between the two ends. The CDR3 length is 14 residues. Germline V CDR1 and CDR2: SGHTA, FQGNSA. The CDR3 protein is CASSQAGIGYGYTF. Here the CDR3 DNA reads TGTGCCAGCAGCCAAGCGGGGATCGGGTATGGCTACACCTTC.

V and J are TRBV7-3 and TRBJ2-4; the match to TRBD2 covers 8 bases. Germline V CDR1 and CDR2: SGHTA, FQGTGA. Losses at the gene ends were 4 bases for V and 5 bases for J; bases not matched to a gene: 1. This CDR3 is built from 13 residues. This CDR3 is CASSSGGENIQYF. CDR3 in DNA: TGTGCCAGCAGCTCGGGGGGGGAAAACATTCAGTACTTC. The full variable domain, its missing parts supplied by reference TRBV7-3 and TRBJ2-4, is GAGVSQTPSNKVTEKGKYVELRCDPISGHTALYWYRQSLGQGPEFLIYFQGTGAADDSGLPNDRFFAVRPEGSVSTLKIQRTERGDSAVYLCASSSGGENIQYFGAGTRLSVL.

The chain recombines TRBV5-1 with TRBJ1-5; D may be TRBD1 (5 bases). The CDR3 covers 15 residues. CDR1 is SGHRS and CDR2 is YFSETQ in the germline V gene. The V and J ends lost 4 bases and 1 base respectively, with 12 bases between them. Here the CDR3 DNA reads TGCGCCAGCAGCGACCAGGGAGGCAGCAATCAGCCCCAGCATTTT. It yields the protein CASSDQGGSNQPQHF. The whole variable domain, filled in from reference TRBV5-1 and TRBJ1-5, reads KAGVTQTPRYLIKTRGQQVTLSCSPISGHRSVSWYQQTPGQGLQFLFEYFSETQRNKGNFPGRFSGRQFSNSRSEMNVSTLELGDSALYLCASSDQGGSNQPQHFGDGTRLSIL.

The J gene is TRBJ1-5, the V gene TRBV19; 11 bases align to TRBD1. This CDR3 has 15 amino acids. Germline CDR1 reads LNHDA; CDR2 reads SQIVND (reference sequence). Trimming removed 4 bases from V and 5 bases from J; junction bases left unmatched: 4. CDR3 in DNA: TGTGCCAGTAGTACCAGGACAGGGGGCCATCAGCCCCAGCATTTT. Translation gives CASSTRTGGHQPQHF.

The chain couples TRBV5-1 to TRBJ2-7, with 7 bases fitting TRBD1. The germline V gene has CDR1 SGHRS and CDR2 YFSETQ. The junction had 5 bases not matched to a gene; V was cut back by 3 bases and J by 2 bases. The CDR3 has 14 residues. In DNA form, the CDR3 reads TGCGCCAGCAGCTCCCGACAGGGCGCCTACGAGCAGTACTTC. This codes for CASSSRQGAYEQYF.

The chain uses TRBV5-6 and TRBJ2-3, with 10 bases fitting TRBD2. V shed 4 bases, J shed 4 bases, and the junction held 9 bases outside the gene matches. Germline V gene data show CDR1 as SGHDT and CDR2 as YYEEEE. CDR3 size: 16 residues. CDR3 loop: CASSLTAGGSADTQYF. The DNA of the CDR3 is TGTGCCAGCAGCCTAACAGCGGGGGGGTCTGCAGATACGCAGTATTTT.

The chain combines TRBV18 with TRBJ1-5; 7 bases line up with TRBD1. The V segment lost 3 bases and the J segment 2 bases; nucleotides outside the gene matches: 4. In germline, CDR1 is KGHSH, CDR2 LQKENI. CDR3 length: 15 residues. The CDR3 sequence is CASSPNRGRNQPQHF. CDR3 in DNA: TGTGCCAGCTCACCGAACAGGGGTCGCAATCAGCCCCAGCATTTT.

The CDR3 nucleotides are TGTGCCAGCAGCCCAAGGCGTGGGGCGAACACTGAAGCTTTCTTT. Its protein product is CASSPRRGANTEAFF. The J gene is TRBJ1-1, the V gene TRBV7-2, with TRBD1 as a possible D gene (5 bases). Germline CDR1 reads SGHTA; CDR2 reads FQGNSA. This CDR3 contains 15 residues. Trimming took off 5 bases at V and 1 base at J, with 14 bases between the two ends. Looking up the rest from reference TRBV7-2 and TRBJ1-1 gives the full variable domain: GAGVSQSPSNKVTEKGKDVELRCDPISGHTALYWYRQSLGQGLEFLIYFQGNSAPDKSGLPSDRFSAERTGGSVSTLTIQRTQQEDSAVYLCASSPRRGANTEAFFGQGTRLTVV.

The gene calls are TRBV5-1 and TRBJ1-2, with 9 bases matching TRBD1. The trim removed 4 bases at V and 8 bases at J, leaving 9 bases unmatched. The CDR3 is 14 residues long. CDR1 and CDR2 (germline): SGHRS, YFSETQ. The CDR3 nucleotides are TGCGCCAGCAGCACCCTGGACAGGGGTGGAGGCTACACCTTC. It translates to CASSTLDRGGGYTF.

The chain carries TRBV4-3 and TRBJ1-1; 7 nucleotides match TRBD1. This CDR3 has 12 residues. V was pared by 8 bases and J by 4 bases, with 4 bases of the junction left unmatched. The germline V gene has CDR1 LGHNA and CDR2 YSLEER. The CDR3 nucleotides are TGCGCCAGCGGTCGACAGGGCACTGAAGCTTTCTTT. Translation gives CASGRQGTEAFF.

The chain links TRBV5-4 to TRBJ1-2; TRBD1 is a possible D gene (6 bases). There are 13 residues in the CDR3. CDR1 and CDR2 from the germline V gene are SGHNT and YYREEE (reference sequence). The V gene lost 4 bases and the J gene lost 4 bases, with 11 bases spanning the gap. The CDR3 here is CASSLQGAYGYTF. In nucleotides, the CDR3 is TGTGCCAGCAGCCTACAGGGTGCCTATGGCTACACCTTC.